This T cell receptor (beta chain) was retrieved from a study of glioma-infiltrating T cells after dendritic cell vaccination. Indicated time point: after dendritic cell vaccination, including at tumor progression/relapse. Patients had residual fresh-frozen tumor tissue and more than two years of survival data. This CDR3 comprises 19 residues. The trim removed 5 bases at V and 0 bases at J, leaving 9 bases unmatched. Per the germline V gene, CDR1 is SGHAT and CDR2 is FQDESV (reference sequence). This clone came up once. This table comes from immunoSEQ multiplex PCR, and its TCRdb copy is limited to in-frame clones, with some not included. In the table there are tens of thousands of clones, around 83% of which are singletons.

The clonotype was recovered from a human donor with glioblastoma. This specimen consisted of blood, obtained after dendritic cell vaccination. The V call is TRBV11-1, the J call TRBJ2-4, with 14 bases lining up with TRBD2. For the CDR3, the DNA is TGTGCCAGCAGCCCCGGGACTAGCGGGGGCCGACTAGCCAAAAACATTCAGTACTTC. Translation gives CASSPGTSGGRLAKNIQYF.